This T cell receptor (beta chain) was retrieved from a study of blood T cells in healthy people across ages. Study-wide background: Every two T cells gave about one barcoded beta molecule via template switching.

This clonotype was seen more than once but under ten times. A sample-barcoded 5' primer and a J-beta primer mix were used in a second PCR of roughly 7 to 11 cycles. TCRdb reprocessed the 5' RACE reads via MiXCR and lists one record per CDR3 protein. The data hold hundreds of thousands of distinct CDR3 sequences, with under 50% observed a single time. Input material: blood. This sequence was found in a man under 40 in good health.

The CDR3 region has the DNA TGTGCCAGCAGCCTTAGACAGGGCGCCCTAAGTGGCTACACCTTC. Translation: CASSLRQGALSGYTF. The V gene is TRBV7-2, the J gene TRBJ1-2, with 7 bases that match TRBD1. The CDR3 runs 15 residues. Germline loops: CDR1 SGHTA, CDR2 FQGNSA. V shed 5 bases, J shed 7 bases, and the junction held 13 bases outside the gene matches.